These 10 T cell receptor beta chains originate from one sample sequenced in a study of technical replicates of blood from a few donors. This table comes from immunoSEQ multiplex PCR, and its TCRdb copy is limited to in-frame clones, with some not included. This table has around 100,000 clones, about 95% appearing once. Specimen: T cells isolated from PBMCs. All receptors come from a human donor in good health.

This sequence joins TRBV4-3 and TRBJ2-3; 10 bases map to TRBD2. The CDR3 has 16 residues. The junction had 5 bases not matched to a gene; V was cut back by 3 bases and J by 2 bases. Germline values: CDR1 LGHNA, CDR2 YSLEER. CDR3 region: CASSHRAGGPTDTQYF. CDR3 coding DNA: TGCGCCAGCAGCCATCGAGCGGGAGGGCCCACAGATACGCAGTATTTT.

In nucleotides, the CDR3 is TGCAGCGTTGAACCAAGATCAGGGGATACGCAGTATTTT. Its protein is CSVEPRSGDTQYF. This rearrangement joins TRBV29-1 to TRBJ2-3; weak D call: TRBD1 (5 bases). The germline V gene encodes CDR1 SQVTM and CDR2 ANQGSEA. The CDR3 covers 13 residues. Trimming pared 2 bases from V and 6 bases from J, leaving 12 bases between.

The rearrangement joins TRBV14 to TRBJ2-7, with D perhaps TRBD2 (6 bases). Between the trimmed V and J ends, which lost 3 bases and 7 bases, there was a span of 28 bases. CDR1 is SGHDN and CDR2 is FVKESK in the germline V gene. The CDR3 sequence is 18 residues long. The CDR3 spells CASSHLEVTSSTTVEQYF. CDR3 nucleotide sequence: TGTGCCAGCAGCCATTTAGAGGTTACTAGCTCCACTACGGTGGAGCAGTACTTC.

The V call is TRBV25-1, the J call TRBJ1-1; 7 bases are shared with TRBD1. The CDR3 totals 13 residues. V lost 6 bases and J lost 6; bases outside the gene matches: 7. CDR1 is MGHDK and CDR2 is SYGVNS in the germline V gene. The CDR3 here is CASREDRLSEAFF. The CDR3, as DNA: TGTGCCAGCAGGGAGGACAGGTTGTCTGAAGCTTTCTTT.

As DNA, the CDR3 is TGTGCCAGCAGCCCCCCCGGGGGCGGGAGGTGGGAGTTCTTC. This sequence encodes CASSPPGGGRWEFF. The chain employs TRBV5-4 and TRBJ2-1; 8 bases map to TRBD2. This CDR3 comprises 14 residues. Germline CDR1 reads SGHNT; CDR2 reads YYREEE (reference sequence). The ends lost 4 bases at V and 14 bases at J; junction bases unmatched: 14. Combining the CDR3 with reference TRBV5-4 and TRBJ2-1 gives the whole variable domain ETGVTQSPTHLIKTRGQQVTLRCSSQSGHNTVSWYQQALGQGPQFIFQYYREEENGRGNFPPRFSGLQFPNYSSELNVNALELDDSALYLCASSPPGGGRWEFFGPGTRLTVL.

This chain joins TRBV19 and TRBJ1-1, with a possible D match to TRBD1 (5 bases). Germline-derived CDR1 and CDR2 are LNHDA and SQIVND (reference sequence). CDR3 length: 15 amino acids. V lost 4 bases and J 2 bases, leaving 14 bases between the germline ends. This chain's CDR3 is CASSTTGSLNTEAFF. CDR3 DNA: TGTGCCAGTAGTACAACAGGAAGCCTCAACACTGAAGCTTTCTTT.

The chain uses TRBV15 and TRBJ2-7, with 9 bases lining up with TRBD1. Per the germline V gene, CDR1 is LNHNV and CDR2 is YYDKDF (reference sequence). This CDR3 region has 15 residues. The junction had 3 bases not matched to a gene; V was cut back by 0 bases and J by 3 bases. The chain's CDR3 is CATSRDLGQGYEQYF. The CDR3 bases are TGTGCCACCAGCAGAGATCTGGGACAGGGCTACGAGCAGTACTTC.

J is TRBJ1-2 and V is TRBV7-2; 11 bases map to TRBD1. The length of the CDR3 is 17 residues. Unmatched junction bases numbered 8, after V lost 1 base and J lost 4 bases. CDR1 is SGHTA and CDR2 is FQGNSA in the germline V gene. This CDR3 reads CASSLVDRGRAFYGYTF. The CDR3 coding sequence is TGTGCCAGCAGCTTAGTGGACAGGGGGCGGGCTTTCTATGGCTACACCTTC.

V usage is TRBV7-8 and J usage is TRBJ2-1, with a tentative D call TRBD1 (6 bases). The CDR3 is made up of 15 amino acids. Germline lookup yields CDR1 SGHVS and CDR2 FQNEAQ. Trimming stripped 2 bases from V and 0 bases from J, with 8 bases between. The CDR3 DNA reads TGTGCCAGCAGCTTACAGGGGAGCTCCTACAATGAGCAGTTCTTC. This encodes CASSLQGSSYNEQFF.

On this clone: This specimen includes other DNA sequences encoding the same CDR3. The chain links TRBV6-6 to TRBJ1-5; 8 bases agree with TRBD1. There are 12 residues in the CDR3. Germline CDR1 reads MNHNY; CDR2 reads SVGAGI (reference sequence). J lost 5 bases, V lost 8 bases, and 2 bases had no gene match. DNA of the CDR3: TGTGCCAGCGGGACAGGAGATCAGCCCCAGCATTTT. Translation: CASGTGDQPQHF.